Listed below are T cell receptor beta chains from one sample, sequenced in a study of blood T cell repertoires in COVID-19. Measured with immunoSEQ multiplex PCR; TCRdb has only the in-frame clones, and not every one. The sample includes about 260,000 clones, approximately 86% of them seen just once. Sequenced: peripheral blood. The receptor set was obtained from a man between 18 and 29 years old with active or convalescent COVID-19. The CDR3 runs from the conserved cysteine through the conserved F or W. A D gene is named only where the DNA matches it firmly. Size is stated for part of the rows, as once, few or many counts, or as a class when the clone is expanded.

TRBJ2-1 | NA | NA | TRBV30 | TGTGCCTGGAGTAAGGGGCCCTACAATGAGCAGTTCTTC | CAWSKGPYNEQFF
TRBJ2-7 | NA | NA | TRBV19 | TGTGCCAGTAGTATACCAGGGTCATGGTACGAGCAGTACTTC | CASSIPGSWYEQYF
TRBJ2-7 | NA | NA | TRBV19 | TGTGCCAGTAGTACGGACGGGGGTGGGAACGAGCAGTACTTC | CASSTDGGGNEQYF
TRBJ2-5 | NA | NA | TRBV5-1 | TGCGCCAGCAGCTTGTCATGGCCCCAACAAGAGACCCAGTACTTC | CASSLSWPQQETQYF
TRBJ2-1 | NA | TRBD2 | TRBV10-1 | TGCGCCAGCAGTGGAACTAGCGGGAGTATCAATGAGCAGTTCTTC | CASSGTSGSINEQFF
TRBJ2-3 | NA | NA | TRBV3-1/TRBV3-2 | TGTGCCAGCAGCCAAGATAAACTGCATACGCAGTATTTT | CASSQDKLHTQYF
TRBJ2-1 | NA | NA | TRBV19 | TGTGCCAGTAGTATTAGTGGGGGGACCACCAATGAGCAGTTCTTC | CASSISGGTTNEQFF
TRBJ2-1 | NA | NA | TRBV27 | TGTGCCAGCAGCCCGGAGACCTCCTACAATGAGCAGTTCTTC | CASSPETSYNEQFF
TRBJ2-1 | NA | TRBD2 | TRBV5-5 | TGTGCCAGCAGCTTGACTAGCGGGAGCTCCTACAATGAGCAGTTCTTC | CASSLTSGSSYNEQFF
TRBJ2-5 | NA | TRBD2 | TRBV2 | TGTGCCAGCAGAACTAGCGGAGAGTACCAAGAGACCCAGTACTTC | CASRTSGEYQETQYF
TRBJ2-5 | NA | TRBD2 | TRBV3-1/TRBV3-2 | TGTGCCAGCAGCCAAGGAAAGACTAGCGTACAGACCCAGTACTTC | CASSQGKTSVQTQYF
TRBJ1-2 | NA | NA | TRBV5-1 | TGCGCCAGCAGCGCCAAACCTACAGGATTTAACTACACCTTC | CASSAKPTGFNYTF
TRBJ2-1 | NA | TRBD2 | TRBV19 | TGTGCCAGTAGTCGAGCGGGAGTTTACAATGAGCAGTTCTTC | CASSRAGVYNEQFF
TRBJ1-3 | once | NA | TRBV13 | TGTGCCAGCAGCTTATTCCAGTCATCCTCTGGAAACACCATATATTTT | CASSLFQSSSGNTIYF
TRBJ1-1 | NA | TRBD1 | TRBV7-9 | TGTGCCAGCAGCTTACCCAAGGGACAGGGGGCGGACACTGAAGCTTTCTTT | CASSLPKGQGADTEAFF
TRBJ2-1 | NA | NA | TRBV24-1 | TGTGCCACCAGCGCACCAGGTACCTCACTGTCCGGTGAGCAGTTCTTC | CATSAPGTSLSGEQFF
TRBJ2-1 | NA | NA | TRBV9 | TGTGCCAGCAGCGTAGTTAGCGGTCCTTACAATGAGCAGTTCTTC | CASSVVSGPYNEQFF
TRBJ1-5 | NA | TRBD1 | TRBV5-8 | TGTGCCAGCAGCTTGGTTTGGACAGGGGGAGGCCAGCCCCAGCATTTT | CASSLVWTGGGQPQHF
TRBJ2-7 | NA | NA | TRBV6-5 | TGTGCCAGCAGACAAGGGACAACCTACGAGCAGTACTTC | CASRQGTTYEQYF
TRBJ2-1 | once | TRBD2 | TRBV9 | TGTGCCAGCAGCGTTAGCGGGGGGGCTCGTAATGAGCAGTTCTTC | CASSVSGGARNEQFF
TRBJ2-7 | NA | NA | TRBV30 | TGTGCCTGGAGTGTACAGGTCGAGCAGTACTTC | CAWSVQVEQYF
TRBJ2-7 | NA | NA | TRBV4-1 | TGCGCCAGCAGCCAAACTGACAGGTCCTACGAGCAGTACTTC | CASSQTDRSYEQYF
TRBJ1-1 | NA | NA | TRBV3-1/TRBV3-2 | TGTGCCAGCAGCCTGGGCGTAGGCAGGGAAACTGAAGCTTTCTTT | CASSLGVGRETEAFF
TRBJ1-3 | NA | NA | TRBV14 | TGTGCCAGCAGCCAACTCCAGGGAAACACCATATATTTT | CASSQLQGNTIYF
TRBJ2-5 | NA | NA | TRBV28 | TGTGCCAGCAGAGAGCGTACAGGGGACTGGGGAGAGACCCAGTACTTC | CASRERTGDWGETQYF
TRBJ2-7 | NA | NA | TRBV28 | TGTGCCAGCAGTTCGGACAGCTACGAGCAGTACTTC | CASSSDSYEQYF
TRBJ2-1 | NA | TRBD1 | TRBV3-1/TRBV3-2 | TGTGCCAGCAGCCAAACTAGGGACAGCTGGAGGGAGCAGTTCTTC | CASSQTRDSWREQFF
TRBJ1-2 | NA | TRBD1 | TRBV5-1 | TGCGCCAGCAGCTTGGGGACAGGGGGTGGCTACACCTTC | CASSLGTGGGYTF
TRBJ1-6 | NA | TRBD1 | TRBV11-2 | TGTGCCAGCAGCTTAGAAGGGGGCGCTTCACCCCTCCACTTT | CASSLEGGASPLHF
TRBJ1-1 | NA | NA | TRBV18 | TGTGCCAGCTCACCAGCGGTGGGGAACACTGAAGCTTTCTTT | CASSPAVGNTEAFF
TRBJ2-1 | NA | TRBD1 | TRBV6-5 | TGTGCCAGCAGGTACCAGACAGGGGACAATGAGCAGTTCTTC | CASRYQTGDNEQFF
TRBJ2-1 | NA | NA | TRBV5-4 | TGTGCCAGCAGCCCTGGACAATACAATGAGCAGTTCTTC | CASSPGQYNEQFF
TRBJ2-5 | NA | NA | TRBV6-5 | TGTGCCAGCAGTTACGTGGGGGCAGGGGAGACCCAGTACTTC | CASSYVGAGETQYF
TRBJ1-3 | NA | NA | TRBV6-5 | TGTGCCAGCAGTTATAGCGGGAAAAAGTGGAACACCATATATTTT | CASSYSGKKWNTIYF
TRBJ2-7 | NA | NA | TRBV18 | TGTGCCAGCTCACCCGGGGGCTACGAGCAGTACTTC | CASSPGGYEQYF
TRBJ2-2 | NA | TRBD2 | TRBV24-1 | TGTGCCACCAGTGATTTCAGTAGCGGGAGAGCGGCCGGGGAGCTGTTTTTT | CATSDFSSGRAAGELFF
TRBJ1-2 | NA | NA | TRBV19 | TGTGCCAGTAGTATTCAGGACAGTTCGATCTTC | CASSIQDSSIF
TRBJ1-1 | NA | NA | TRBV11-3 | TGTGCCAGCAGCTCCAGGTTGCGCAGTGGCGCTGAAGCTTTCTTT | CASSSRLRSGAEAFF
TRBJ2-7 | NA | NA | TRBV7-8 | TGTGCCAGCAGGGGATACAGGGACTCCTACGAGCAGTACTTC | CASRGYRDSYEQYF
TRBJ2-1 | NA | TRBD2 | TRBV6-2/TRBV6-3 | TGTGCCAGCAGTTACTTTTTAGGACTAGCGGACTACAATGAGCAGTTCTTC | CASSYFLGLADYNEQFF
TRBJ1-2 | NA | NA | TRBV7-2 | TGTGCCAGCAGCTTAGACTGGTCGAGGGAGGATGGCTACACCTTC | CASSLDWSREDGYTF
TRBJ2-2 | NA | TRBD2 | TRBV7-2 | TGTGCCAGCAGCTTTAGACCGGGACTAGACAACACCGGGGAGCTGTTTTTT | CASSFRPGLDNTGELFF
TRBJ2-5 | NA | TRBD1 | TRBV28 | TGTGCCACCCTATGGGACAGGCCTGTAGAGACCCAGTACTTC | CATLWDRPVETQYF
TRBJ1-2 | NA | NA | TRBV28 | TGTGCCAGCAGTTTAGCAAAGACAGGCAACCCGCGCTACACCTTC | CASSLAKTGNPRYTF
TRBJ1-2 | NA | TRBD1 | TRBV7-2 | TGTGCCAGCAGCTTGGAGACAGGGGGTTTAGGCTACACCTTC | CASSLETGGLGYTF
TRBJ2-5 | NA | TRBD2 | TRBV11-2 | TGTGCCAGCAGCCTTAGCGGGAGGGGACGAGAGACCCAGTACTTC | CASSLSGRGRETQYF
TRBJ2-1 | few | NA | TRBV2 | TGTGCCAGCCGACTTTTAGACTACAATGAGCAGTTCTTC | CASRLLDYNEQFF
TRBJ2-3 | NA | TRBD2 | TRBV24-1 | TGTGCCACCAGTAGAAACGTGGGACTAACAGAGGCAGATACGCAGTATTTT | CATSRNVGLTEADTQYF
TRBJ2-6 | NA | NA | TRBV29-1 | TGCAGCGTTGAGGACTGGAGCTCTGGGGCCAACGTCCTGACTTTC | CSVEDWSSGANVLTF